A selection of T cell receptor beta chains follows, all from one sample in a study of memory CD4+ T cells and cytomegalovirus serostatus. Clones were read by immunoSEQ multiplex PCR, and TCRdb kept only the in-frame ones, dropping some. The repertoire holds approximately 46,000 clones, with roughly 73% as singletons. The sample was memory CD4+ T cells from blood. All receptors derive from an adult in good health and CMV-seronegative. CDR3s include the opening cysteine and the closing phenylalanine or tryptophan. Fields, in order: V gene, CDR3 length, clone size, D gene, J gene, CDR3 DNA, CDR3 protein. D genes are given only for firm matches. Clone sizes are given selectively: once, few, many, or a class where the clone is expanded.

TRBV16,17,.,.,TRBJ2-7,TGTGCCAGCAGCCACACTTACACACGGCACAGGGTCCACGAGCAGTACTTC,CASSHTYTRHRVHEQYF
TRBV19,15,.,.,TRBJ1-2,TGTGCCAGTAGTATTAGAGGGAATACTAACTATGGCTACACCTTC,CASSIRGNTNYGYTF
TRBV29-1,11,.,.,TRBJ2-3,TGCAGCGTTACTAGCACAGATACGCAGTATTTT,CSVTSTDTQYF
TRBV5-6,15,.,.,TRBJ2-6,TGTGCCAGCAGCCGATCCGGTACTGGGGCCAACGTCCTGACTTTC,CASSRSGTGANVLTF
TRBV7-6,17,few,TRBD1,TRBJ1-6,TGTGCCAGCAGCCCGGAAGGCGGACAGGGAAATAATTCACCCCTCCACTTT,CASSPEGGQGNNSPLHF
TRBV19,18,few,TRBD1,TRBJ2-7,TGTGCCAGTAGTGGCCGGGACAGGGGGCGCGCTGAAGTTTACGAGCAGTACTTC,CASSGRDRGRAEVYEQYF
TRBV4-1,20,.,TRBD2,TRBJ2-2,TGCGCCAGCACACCCGAAGGGACTAGCGGGGGCTATGCGAACACCGGGGAGCTGTTTTTT,CASTPEGTSGGYANTGELFF
TRBV2,14,.,.,TRBJ2-4,TGTGCCAGCAGGGAGAGGGGTCCGTTAGACATTCAGTACTTC,CASRERGPLDIQYF
TRBV10-1,14,few,.,TRBJ1-1,TGCGCCAGCGCCACTGTATCGGTGAGCACTGAAGCTTTCTTT,CASATVSVSTEAFF
TRBV4-1,13,.,TRBD1,TRBJ2-7,TGCGCCAGCAGCCAGCAACAGGGGTACGAGCAGTACTTC,CASSQQQGYEQYF
TRBV14,16,.,.,TRBJ1-3,TGTGCCAGCAGCCAATGGGGGGCAAGGAGGAGAAACACCATATATTTT,CASSQWGARRRNTIYF
TRBV18,16,.,TRBD1,TRBJ2-3,TGTGCCAGCTCGCCCCCGACAGGGACCAGCACAGATACGCAGTATTTT,CASSPPTGTSTDTQYF
TRBV10-3,14,.,.,TRBJ1-2,TGTGCCATCCGGAAGGGGGAAGCTAACTATGGCTACACCTTC,CAIRKGEANYGYTF
TRBV5-5,13,.,.,TRBJ1-2,TGTGCCAGCAGCCCTGACCGGCGTAGAGGCTACACCTTC,CASSPDRRRGYTF
TRBV5-1,15,.,.,TRBJ1-6,TGCGCCAGCAGCCCGTCGCTACTGGGTAATTCACCCCTCCACTTT,CASSPSLLGNSPLHF
TRBV2,15,few,TRBD2,TRBJ2-1,TGTGCCAGCAATTTACTAGCGGGAGGATCGATTGAGCAGTTCTTC,CASNLLAGGSIEQFF
TRBV5-1,12,.,.,TRBJ1-2,TGCGCCAGCAGCGAGGGGGGATATGGCTACACCTTC,CASSEGGYGYTF
TRBV2,13,.,.,TRBJ2-3,TGTGCCAGCAGGGGAGGTGGAGCAGATACGCAGTATTTT,CASRGGGADTQYF
TRBV15,14,.,TRBD1,TRBJ2-7,TGTGCCACCAGCAGAGAAGGACAGGGCGACGAGCAGTACTTC,CATSREGQGDEQYF
TRBV15,14,.,.,TRBJ1-4,TGTGCCACCAGCGGAGACAGGAGAAGTGAAAAACTGTTTTTT,CATSGDRRSEKLFF
TRBV6-1,11,once,.,TRBJ1-2,TGTGCCAGCAGTGAATGGGATGGCTACACCTTC,CASSEWDGYTF
TRBV7-6,16,.,.,TRBJ2-3,TGTGCCAGCAGCTTCCCAGGACAGACAATCACAGATACGCAGTATTTT,CASSFPGQTITDTQYF
TRBV7-3,13,.,.,TRBJ2-1,TGTGCCAGCAGCTTAGGTGGTAGGAATGAGCAGTTCTTC,CASSLGGRNEQFF
TRBV5-4,18,.,.,TRBJ1-5,TGTGCCAGCAGCTTTCGCAGTCATACGAAACAAGCCAATCAGCCCCAGCATTTT,CASSFRSHTKQANQPQHF
TRBV27,15,.,.,TRBJ2-1,TGTGCCAGCAGTTTTCCGCGGAGCTCCTACAATGAGCAGTTCTTC,CASSFPRSSYNEQFF
TRBV11-3,14,.,TRBD1,TRBJ2-5,TGTGCCAGCAGCTTAGGACAGGGGCAAGAGACCCAGTACTTC,CASSLGQGQETQYF
TRBV11-2,14,.,.,TRBJ2-1,TGTGCCAGCAGCTTAGCATACATAGGCGATGAGCAGTTCTTC,CASSLAYIGDEQFF
TRBV11-2,17,.,TRBD1,TRBJ1-6,TGTGCCAGCAGCTTAGAAGGGACAGTATTACGGAATTCACCCCTCCACTTT,CASSLEGTVLRNSPLHF
TRBV5-1,16,.,TRBD2,TRBJ2-5,TGCGCCAGCAGCCCGCTTAGCGGGGGGGCCCAAGAGACCCAGTACTTC,CASSPLSGGAQETQYF
TRBV7-2,15,few,.,TRBJ1-5,TGTGCCAGCAGCCAAGACAGTAATAGCAATCAGCCCCAGCATTTT,CASSQDSNSNQPQHF
TRBV6-1,13,.,.,TRBJ1-2,TGTGCCAGCAGTGATGGACCGAACTATGGCTACACCTTC,CASSDGPNYGYTF
TRBV30,12,.,TRBD1,TRBJ1-1,TGTGCCTGTCACAGGGGGAACACTGAAGCTTTCTTT,CACHRGNTEAFF
TRBV9,16,few,TRBD1,TRBJ1-6,TGTGCCAGCAGCGTCGAGGGGACAGGGGGCAATTCACCCCTCCACTTT,CASSVEGTGGNSPLHF
TRBV5-1,15,.,.,TRBJ2-5,TGCGCCAGCAGCTTGGTGGTCATGGGAGAACAGACCCAGTACTTC,CASSLVVMGEQTQYF
TRBV5-4,13,.,.,TRBJ2-2,TGTGCCAGCAGCTTTATCGGGAAGGGGGAGCTGTTTTTT,CASSFIGKGELFF
TRBV6-6,16,.,TRBD1,TRBJ2-1,TGTGCCAGCAGCCGATCGGACAGGGCTAAGTCCAATGAGCAGTTCTTC,CASSRSDRAKSNEQFF
TRBV5-1,14,few,.,TRBJ1-6,TGCGCCAGCAGAAGGAACAATAGGGATTCACCCCTCCACTTT,CASRRNNRDSPLHF
TRBV21-1,16,once,.,TRBJ2-2,TGTGCCCTCAGGAGGTTCCGACAGACGAACACCGGGGAGCTGTTTTTT,CALRRFRQTNTGELFF
TRBV11-1,13,.,.,TRBJ2-3,TGTGCCAGCTCAAGGACAGTCACAGATACGCAGTATTTT,CASSRTVTDTQYF
TRBV11-2,14,.,TRBD2,TRBJ2-7,TGTGCCAGCAGCACGTCGGGACTAGATAGAGAGCAGTACTTC,CASSTSGLDREQYF
TRBV14,16,few,.,TRBJ1-1,TGTGCCAGCAGCCAAGATCGGGGAGTGGTGAACACTGAAGCTTTCTTT,CASSQDRGVVNTEAFF
TRBV6-1,13,.,TRBD2,TRBJ2-5,TGTGCCAGCAGTGCGGGGGGGCAAGAGACCCAGTACTTC,CASSAGGQETQYF
TRBV6-5,14,.,.,TRBJ1-5,TGTGCCAGCAGTTACGACCTTGGCGGTCAGCCCCAGCATTTT,CASSYDLGGQPQHF
TRBV19,13,.,TRBD1,TRBJ2-7,TGTGCCAGTAGTCGGGACAGAGCCTACGAGCAGTACTTC,CASSRDRAYEQYF
TRBV5-1,13,.,.,TRBJ2-7,TGCGCCAGCAGCTTGGTTCGGGGCCACGAGCAGTACTTC,CASSLVRGHEQYF
TRBV19,18,.,.,TRBJ1-2,TGTGCCAGTAGCTCGGAGGCGGGCGGCATCCAAGACTTCTATGGCTACACCTTC,CASSSEAGGIQDFYGYTF
TRBV5-8,11,.,.,TRBJ1-1,TGTGCCAGCAGGCTTGTGGGACGCGCTTTCTTT,CASRLVGRAFF
TRBV7-8,14,once,TRBD1,TRBJ1-1,TGTGCCAGCAGCACAGGGGACAGGGTCTCTGAAGCTTTCTTT,CASSTGDRVSEAFF
TRBV10-3,12,.,TRBD1,TRBJ2-7,TGTGCCATTTCAGGGGGTTCCTACGAGCAGTACTTC,CAISGGSYEQYF
TRBV29-1,14,.,.,TRBJ1-4,TGCAGCGTTGCGGGGGGCTCGGCTAATGAAAAACTGTTTTTT,CSVAGGSANEKLFF
TRBV6-5,16,.,TRBD1,TRBJ2-3,TGTGCCAGCAGTTCGTCCGGGACAGGGAGCACAGATACGCAGTATTTT,CASSSSGTGSTDTQYF
TRBV7-9,13,few,.,TRBJ2-1,TGTGCCAGCAGCTTAAATTTAGGGGACGAGCAGTTCTTC,CASSLNLGDEQFF
TRBV18,16,.,.,TRBJ2-3,TGTGCCAGCTCACCACCCGGGCTAGCAGAGGCAGATACGCAGTATTTT,CASSPPGLAEADTQYF
TRBV6-5,14,.,.,TRBJ2-7,TGTGCCAGCAGTTACGACAGCATGTCATACGAGCAGTACTTC,CASSYDSMSYEQYF
TRBV4-3,15,.,.,TRBJ1-1,TGCGCCAGCAGCCAAGATTCAGGGAGAAACACTGAAGCTTTCTTT,CASSQDSGRNTEAFF
TRBV7-3,15,.,.,TRBJ2-7,TGTGCCAGCAGCCTCCTAGTCGGGAGCTCCTACGAGCAGTACTTC,CASSLLVGSSYEQYF
TRBV5-4,13,.,.,TRBJ1-2,TGTGCCAGCAGCTTGGGGCAGCCAAGGGGCTACACCTTC,CASSLGQPRGYTF